These 32 T cell receptor beta chains originate from one sample sequenced in a study of CXCR3-negative and CXCR3-positive naive CD8 T cells. UMI-labeled 5' RACE TRB cDNA libraries were prepared from the cells. TCRdb re-called the 5' RACE reads and catalogs CDR3 proteins one per entry, DNA excluded. The data show 130,000 or so distinct CDR3 sequences, and the top ten clones hold 0.29%. Sequencing was done on a sample of naive CXCR3- CD8+ T cells from blood. This sample's subset: CD45RO-CCR7+CD27+CD95- naive CD8+ T cells lacking CXCR3 (TNR3-). The receptors originated from a human donor in good health. Some clones in this sample may be carry-over from other donors' samples.

The genes are TRBV5-1 and TRBJ2-3; TCRdb lists TRBD2, though no DNA is available to test this call. In germline, CDR1 is SGHRS, CDR2 YFSETQ. This CDR3 is built from 19 residues. The CDR3 reads CASSLEPSGGAGDTDTQYF.

This chain joins TRBV6-2 or TRBV6-3 and TRBJ2-7; without DNA, the TCRdb call of TRBD1 cannot be checked. The CDR3 spans 13 residues. Germline loops: CDR1 MNHEY, CDR2 SVGEGT. The CDR3 reads CASSYGQGLEQYF.

V usage is TRBV29-1 and J usage is TRBJ1-1. CDR1 and CDR2 (germline): SQVTM, ANQGSEA. This CDR3 comprises 12 residues. The CDR3 protein is CSLNRMNTEAFF.

This rearrangement joins TRBV7-6 to TRBJ1-2. The CDR3 contains 13 residues. Germline V CDR1 and CDR2: SGHVS, FNYEAQ. The CDR3 here is CASSLTPYYGYTF.

V and J are TRBV7-9 and TRBJ1-2; TCRdb's D call of TRBD1 is untestable without DNA. Germline CDR1 and CDR2: SEHNR and FQNEAQ (reference sequence). The CDR3 is made up of 16 amino acids. The CDR3 loop is CASSLPPGDPLDGYTF. The full variable domain, rest sourced from reference TRBV7-9 and TRBJ1-2, is DTGVSQNPRHKITKRGQNVTFRCDPISEHNRLYWYRQTLGQGPEFLTYFQNEAQLEKSRLLSDRFSAERPKGSFSTLEIQRTEQGDSAMYLCASSLPPGDPLDGYTFGSGTRLTVV.

The rearrangement joins TRBV7-6 to TRBJ2-7. The CDR3 is 12 amino acids. Germline V gene lookup returns CDR1 SGHVS and CDR2 FNYEAQ. The CDR3 region is CASSLDGEEQYF.

V usage is TRBV28 and J usage is TRBJ2-1. The CDR3 runs 14 residues. CDR1 and CDR2 (germline): MDHEN, SYDVKM. CDR3 sequence: CASNDPDIYNEQFF. The full variable domain, with the rest looked up from reference TRBV28 and TRBJ2-1, is DVKVTQSSRYLVKRTGEKVFLECVQDMDHENMFWYRQDPGLGLRLIYFSYDVKMKEKGDIPEGYSVSREKKERFSLILESASTNQTSMYLCASNDPDIYNEQFFGPGTRLTVL.

V and J are TRBV12-3 or TRBV12-4 and TRBJ2-6; TCRdb designates TRBD1, a call that cannot be tested without DNA. This CDR3 is 16 amino acids long. The CDR3: CASSPDRASGANVLTF.

CDR3 residues: CASSLGLNEQFF. The chain combines TRBV7-9 with TRBJ2-1. CDR1 is SEHNR, CDR2 FQNEAQ, per germline (reference sequence). The CDR3 has 12 residues.

The chain carries TRBV7-6 and TRBJ1-1; TCRdb picks TRBD1, but there is no DNA to check that call. The CDR3 length is 15 residues. From germline, CDR1 is SGHVS and CDR2 FNYEAQ. Here the CDR3 reads CASSSRQGWNTEAFF.

This rearrangement joins TRBV19 to TRBJ1-2; without DNA, the TCRdb call of TRBD1 cannot be checked. The CDR3 contains 13 residues. Germline V lookup: CDR1 LNHDA, CDR2 SQIVND (reference sequence). The CDR3 region is CASSTGTGYGYTF.

This chain uses TRBV7-6 with TRBJ2-5. Germline V gene lookup returns CDR1 SGHVS and CDR2 FNYEAQ. CDR3 length: 15 amino acids. The CDR3: CASSLSSGPQETQYF.

This chain joins TRBV6-2 or TRBV6-3 and TRBJ2-7; the TRBD1 assignment by TCRdb is unverifiable without DNA. Looked up from germline, CDR1 is MNHEY and CDR2 is SVGEGT. The CDR3 totals 14 residues. CDR3 sequence reads: CASSSTGDSYEQYF.

The chain links TRBV7-3 to TRBJ2-3; TCRdb calls TRBD1, which cannot be checked without DNA. The CDR3 extends over 17 amino acids. Germline CDR1 reads SGHTA; CDR2 reads FQGTGA. The chain's CDR3 is CASSLSGQGIGTDTQYF.

The chain is built from TRBV28 and TRBJ2-7; as DNA is missing, the TRBD2 call by TCRdb cannot be tested. The CDR3 is made up of 15 amino acids. The V gene's germline CDR1 is MDHEN and CDR2 SYDVKM. This chain's CDR3 is CASSSPAGLQDEQYF.

The chain couples TRBV10-2 to TRBJ1-2. Germline-derived CDR1 and CDR2 are WSHSY and SAAADI. CDR3 length: 12 amino acids. CDR3: CASSESGNGYTF.

The chain recombines TRBV7-3 with TRBJ2-5. This CDR3 is 13 amino acids long. Germline V gene lookup returns CDR1 SGHTA and CDR2 FQGTGA. This CDR3 reads CASSQDGHETQYF.

The chain uses TRBV29-1 and TRBJ1-2. The CDR3 consists of 15 residues. The germline V gene encodes CDR1 SQVTM and CDR2 ANQGSEA. The CDR3: CSAGAGGGRDYGYTF.

This CDR3 reads CASSYSPNEQFF. The V and J genes are TRBV6-2 or TRBV6-3 and TRBJ2-1. The CDR3 is 12 amino acids. Germline V CDR1 and CDR2: MNHEY, SVGEGT.

CDR3 region: CSVVSQSSYEQYF. The chain is built from TRBV29-1 and TRBJ2-7; TCRdb calls TRBD2, which cannot be checked without DNA. The germline V gene encodes CDR1 SQVTM and CDR2 ANQGSEA. The CDR3 length is 13 residues.

V is TRBV5-1 and J is TRBJ2-5; TCRdb's D call, TRBD2, is unchecked because there is no DNA. This CDR3 has 13 amino acids. CDR1 and CDR2 (germline): SGHRS, YFSETQ. The CDR3 reads CARTEEAEETQYF.

The chain couples TRBV7-9 to TRBJ2-1; no DNA is available, so the TRBD2 call from TCRdb remains unchecked. This CDR3 comprises 16 residues. Germline lookup yields CDR1 SEHNR and CDR2 FQNEAQ (reference sequence). The chain's CDR3 is CASSLARVGGINEQFF.

The genes are TRBV5-1 and TRBJ2-1; checking the TCRdb D call of TRBD2 is not possible without DNA. Germline CDR1 SGHRS, CDR2 YFSETQ. The CDR3 extends over 16 amino acids. CDR3 loop: CASTLLGLAGPNEQFF.

The chain employs TRBV5-1 and TRBJ1-2. From germline, CDR1 is SGHRS and CDR2 YFSETQ. The CDR3 length is 15 residues. The chain's CDR3 is CASSLDRTYNYGYTF.

CDR3 in amino acids: CSVDRTGDNEQFF. The rearrangement uses TRBV29-1 and TRBJ2-1; the TRBD1 assignment by TCRdb is unverifiable without DNA. This CDR3 is 13 amino acids long. Germline V CDR1 and CDR2: SQVTM, ANQGSEA.

The V and J genes are TRBV2 and TRBJ2-1; TCRdb designates TRBD1, a call that cannot be tested without DNA. This CDR3 comprises 14 residues. Germline V gene lookup returns CDR1 SNHLY and CDR2 FYNNEI. The CDR3 loop is CASTTGQVSNEQFF.

This chain uses TRBV29-1 with TRBJ1-3; TCRdb selects TRBD1, and the lack of DNA leaves this call unchecked. Germline-derived CDR1 and CDR2 are SQVTM and ANQGSEA. There are 15 residues in the CDR3. The CDR3 here is CSVEVWTKGWNTIYF.

The chain has TRBV6-5 and TRBJ2-7; as DNA is missing, the TRBD2 call by TCRdb cannot be tested. Germline-derived CDR1 and CDR2 are MNHEY and SVGAGI. CDR3 length equals 14 residues. Here the CDR3 reads CASSPQGPTYEQYF.

The V gene is TRBV7-9, the J gene TRBJ2-1. The CDR3 covers 17 residues. The germline V gene encodes CDR1 SEHNR and CDR2 FQNEAQ (reference sequence). The CDR3 is CASSLALGVAVYNEQFF. The full variable domain, in which reference TRBV7-9 and TRBJ2-1 provide the parts outside the CDR3, is DTGVSQNPRHKITKRGQNVTFRCDPISEHNRLYWYRQTLGQGPEFLTYFQNEAQLEKSRLLSDRFSAERPKGSFSTLEIQRTEQGDSAMYLCASSLALGVAVYNEQFFGPGTRLTVL.

V gene TRBV7-3 combines with J gene TRBJ2-2; there is no DNA to check the TCRdb D call of TRBD2. This CDR3 is built from 17 residues. Per germline, CDR1 SGHTA and CDR2 FQGTGA. The CDR3: CASSLVVGPSRTGELFF.

The V gene is TRBV7-9, the J gene TRBJ2-1; TCRdb's D call of TRBD1 is untestable without DNA. The germline V gene encodes CDR1 SEHNR and CDR2 FQNEAQ (reference sequence). The CDR3 is made up of 15 amino acids. This chain's CDR3 is CASSTRQGNYNEQFF.

The chain links TRBV20-1 to TRBJ2-7; TCRdb reports TRBD2, a call that lacks DNA to check it against. Germline V gives CDR1 DFQATT, CDR2 SNEGSKA (reference sequence). This CDR3 is 13 amino acids long. This CDR3 is CSGEGGSSYEQYF.